These 29 T cell receptor beta chains came from one sample sequenced in a study of beta chain features in type 1 diabetes. These receptors are not linked to any known antigen. Expressed TCRB transcripts were sequenced because the entire RNA isolate underwent reverse transcription. TCRdb keeps only in-frame clones here, not all; method: immunoSEQ multiplex PCR. The sample lists a few hundred thousand clones, 16% seen once, with approximately 0.087% in the top ten. General observations from the study: Researchers report that Type 1 diabetes patients had moderately but significantly shorter TCRB CDR3s across all four CD4+ subsets.

The sample consisted of naive CD4+ T cells from blood. The receptors stem from a man aged 25-40 years with type 1 diabetes.

This clone was picked up a small number of times. The rearrangement joins TRBV11-2 to TRBJ2-1; maybe TRBD2 (6 bases). V was clipped by 0 bases and J by 2 bases, with 8 bases between them. This CDR3 comprises 15 residues. From germline, CDR1 is SGHAT and CDR2 FQNNGV. The CDR3 loop is CASSLEDYTYNEQFF. The CDR3 nucleotides are TGTGCCAGCAGCTTAGAGGACTATACCTACAATGAGCAGTTCTTC.

This clone has a handful of counts. The rearrangement links TRBV5-1 to TRBJ2-5, with 11 bases aligning to TRBD2. Germline CDR1 reads SGHRS; CDR2 reads YFSETQ. The CDR3 consists of 16 residues. Trimming took 2 bases from V and 2 from J; bases not matched to a gene: 5. The CDR3 DNA reads TGCGCCAGCAGCTTCGGGACTAGCGGAGCTCAAGAGACCCAGTACTTC. Residues: CASSFGTSGAQETQYF.

This clone was seen a few times. The chain employs TRBV5-1 and TRBJ1-5, with 9 bases fitting TRBD1. The germline V gene has CDR1 SGHRS and CDR2 YFSETQ. Trimming at V came to 0 bases and at J to 3 bases, leaving 7 bases not matched to a gene. The CDR3 length is 17 residues. The CDR3 reads CASSLGPRTGDNQPQHF. The CDR3 DNA sequence: TGCGCCAGCAGCTTGGGCCCCCGGACAGGGGACAATCAGCCCCAGCATTTT.

As for this clone: The sample contains more than one DNA sequence encoding this CDR3. The rearrangement joins TRBV7-3 to TRBJ2-7; 10 bases align to TRBD2. CDR3 length: 13 residues. Germline CDR1 is SGHTA and CDR2 is FQGTGA. V shed 4 bases and J 3 bases; nucleotides not matched to a gene: 0. CDR3 sequence: CASSSSGSYEQYF. In DNA form, the CDR3 reads TGTGCCAGCAGCTCTAGCGGGAGCTACGAGCAGTACTTC.

This clone has only a few counts. V usage is TRBV7-2 and J usage is TRBJ2-7; the D gene could be TRBD1 or TRBD2 (5 bases each). Germline V gives CDR1 SGHTA, CDR2 FQGNSA. V was pared by 5 bases and J by 7 bases, with 15 bases between. The length of the CDR3 is 13 residues. CDR3 nucleotide sequence: TGTGCCAGCAGCGCAATTCTGGGGGAAGAGCAGTACTTC. Its translation is CASSAILGEEQYF.

V usage is TRBV28 and J usage is TRBJ2-3, with a possible D match to TRBD2 (6 bases). The CDR3 sequence is 12 residues long. V lost 3 bases, J lost 14 bases, and 15 bases lay in between. CDR1 is MDHEN and CDR2 is SYDVKM in the germline V gene. CDR3 nucleotide sequence: TGTGCCAGCAGTTTGACCGGGAGTCGCGGGTATTTT. Protein: CASSLTGSRGYF.

This clone was seen a few times. The chain recombines TRBV30 with TRBJ1-1, with TRBD1 as a possible D gene (5 bases). V was shortened by 2 bases and J by 5 bases, with 9 bases between the two germline ends. The CDR3 sequence is 12 residues long. Germline-derived CDR1 and CDR2 are GTSNPN and SVGIG (reference sequence). Here the CDR3 reads CAWSTGGTEAFF. The CDR3 DNA reads as TGTGCCTGGAGTACAGGTGGGACTGAAGCTTTCTTT.

The genes are TRBV27 and TRBJ2-5, with 10 bases matching TRBD1. CDR3 length: 14 residues. Germline V gives CDR1 MNHEY, CDR2 SMNVEV (reference sequence). Trimming removed 6 bases from V and 5 bases from J; junction bases left unmatched: 6. The CDR3 here is CASSDPGQGETQYF. CDR3 DNA: TGTGCCAGCAGCGACCCGGGACAGGGGGAGACCCAGTACTTC.

This clone showed up just a few times. V usage is TRBV5-1 and J usage is TRBJ2-1; 7 nucleotides agree with TRBD1. Trimming took 4 bases from V and 3 from J; bases not matched to a gene: 4. In germline, CDR1 is SGHRS, CDR2 YFSETQ. The CDR3 is made up of 14 amino acids. As DNA, the CDR3 is TGCGCCAGCAGCCACGGGACAGTCTACAATGAGCAGTTCTTC. It is translated as CASSHGTVYNEQFF.

Only a few counts were recorded for this clone. The V call is TRBV7-3, the J call TRBJ2-6, with D possibly TRBD1 on 5 matching bases. Germline CDR1 and CDR2: SGHTA and FQGTGA. V gave up 5 bases and J gave up 0 bases, with 17 bases separating them. The CDR3 totals 18 residues. In DNA, the CDR3 is TGTGCCAGCAGCCGCCTCCAGGGCATCAGCTCTGGGGCCAACGTCCTGACTTTC. Translating it yields CASSRLQGISSGANVLTF. Full variable domain (rest looked up from reference TRBV7-3 and TRBJ2-6): GAGVSQTPSNKVTEKGKYVELRCDPISGHTALYWYRQSLGQGPEFLIYFQGTGAADDSGLPNDRFFAVRPEGSVSTLKIQRTERGDSAVYLCASSRLQGISSGANVLTFGAGSRLTVL.

The V and J genes are TRBV9 and TRBJ2-3; 10 bases are shared with TRBD2. Germline CDR1 is SGDLS and CDR2 is YYNGEE. This CDR3 contains 16 residues. V trimming: 6 bases; J trimming: 1 base; junction bases outside the gene matches: 8. CDR3 in DNA: TGTGCCAGCACCAAAACCGGGACTAGCGGCACAGATACGCAGTATTTT. Amino acids: CASTKTGTSGTDTQYF.

This chain uses TRBV9 with TRBJ2-2; no clear D. The CDR3 totals 14 residues. V was pared by 2 bases and J by 0 bases, with 5 bases between. Germline V lookup: CDR1 SGDLS, CDR2 YYNGEE. The CDR3 nucleotides are TGTGCCAGCAGCGTCAGTACGAACACCGGGGAGCTGTTTTTT. Translating it yields CASSVSTNTGELFF.

V usage is TRBV6-1 and J usage is TRBJ2-7; TRBD2 agrees at 11 bases. CDR1 MNHNS and CDR2 SASEGT come from the germline V gene. Trimming removed 1 base from V and 3 bases from J; junction bases left unmatched: 2. This CDR3 spans 15 amino acids. In DNA form, the CDR3 reads TGTGCCAGCAGTGAAGGCCTAGCGGGAGGCTACGAGCAGTACTTC. This sequence encodes CASSEGLAGGYEQYF.

Note on this clone: Relative to the germline gene, one junction end is altered; a read error may explain this. The chain is built from TRBV7-7 and TRBJ2-3, with 10 bases lining up with TRBD1. The CDR3 contains 15 residues. Germline values: CDR1 SSHAT, CDR2 FNYEAQ (reference sequence). The CDR3 reads CASSPGTGGTDTQYF. CDR3 DNA: TGTGCTAGCAGCCCCGGGACAGGGGGCACAGATACGCAGTATTTT. Complete variable domain (other parts from reference TRBV7-7 and TRBJ2-3): GAGVSQSPRYKVTKRGQDVTLRCDPISSHATLYWYQQALGQGPEFLTYFNYEAQPDKSGLPSDRFSAERPEGSISTLTIQRTEQRDSAMYRCASSPGTGGTDTQYFGPGTRLTVL.

The rearrangement uses TRBV7-9 and TRBJ2-7; D is undetermined. Trimming removed 0 bases from V and 3 bases from J, with 9 bases in between. This CDR3 has 14 amino acids. Germline V gene lookup returns CDR1 SEHNR and CDR2 FQNEAQ (reference sequence). CDR3 loop: CASSLAQLGYEQYF. CDR3 DNA: TGTGCCAGCAGCTTAGCGCAGCTAGGCTACGAGCAGTACTTC.

The chain recombines TRBV18 with TRBJ1-5; D is unresolved. Looked up from germline, CDR1 is KGHSH and CDR2 is LQKENI. V lost 2 bases, J lost 1 base, and 6 bases lay in between. The CDR3 has 14 residues. The CDR3 sequence is CASSPAASNQPQHF. The DNA for the CDR3 is TGTGCCAGCTCACCAGCTGCCAGCAATCAGCCCCAGCATTTT. Supplemented by reference TRBV18 and TRBJ1-5, the full variable domain reads NAGVMQNPRHLVRRRGQEARLRCSPMKGHSHVYWYRQLPEEGLKFMVYLQKENIIDESGMPKERFSAEFPKEGPSILRIQQVVRGDSAAYFCASSPAASNQPQHFGDGTRLSIL.

The chain combines TRBV7-2 with TRBJ2-1; 8 nucleotides line up with TRBD2. Germline CDR1 and CDR2: SGHTA and FQGNSA. Trimming took 8 bases from V and 6 from J; bases not matched to a gene: 3. CDR3 size: 12 residues. CDR3 DNA: TGTGCCAGCGGGCTAGCGGGCAATGAGCAGTTCTTC. Translating it yields CASGLAGNEQFF.

This clone was seen only a few times. The rearrangement uses TRBV5-1 and TRBJ2-1, with D perhaps matching TRBD1 or TRBD2 (5 bases each). Trimming removed 0 bases from V and 3 bases from J, with 13 bases in between. The CDR3 totals 16 residues. CDR1 and CDR2 from the germline V gene are SGHRS and YFSETQ. This CDR3 reads CASSLGGENYYNEQFF. Here the CDR3 DNA reads TGCGCCAGCAGCTTGGGAGGGGAGAACTACTACAATGAGCAGTTCTTC.

This clone was observed a few times. V is TRBV19 and J is TRBJ2-3, with TRBD2 identical over 13 bases. Germline V lookup: CDR1 LNHDA, CDR2 SQIVND (reference sequence). Trimming at V came to 9 bases and at J to 0 bases, leaving 3 bases not matched to a gene. This CDR3 spans 15 amino acids. This chain's CDR3 is CASRGLAGSTDTQYF. CDR3 in DNA: TGTGCCAGCCGGGGACTAGCGGGAAGCACAGATACGCAGTATTTT.

The sample holds a few counts of this clone. This chain joins TRBV29-1 and TRBJ2-2, with D possibly TRBD1 on 6 matching bases. Germline loops: CDR1 SQVTM, CDR2 ANQGSEA. Trimming left V 2 bases short and J 6 bases short, with 25 bases between. The CDR3 covers 18 residues. CDR3 nucleotide sequence: TGCAGCGTTGAACAAACCTTCCATAAGGACAGCAGCGCCGGGGAGCTGTTTTTT. This sequence encodes CSVEQTFHKDSSAGELFF.

The chain couples TRBV7-9 to TRBJ2-1; the D is unclear. Germline V gives CDR1 SEHNR, CDR2 FQNEAQ (reference sequence). Trimming stripped 5 bases from V and 9 bases from J, with 14 bases between. CDR3 size: 13 residues. CDR3 nucleotide sequence: TGTGCCAGCAGCCGCCATCAGGATTTTGAGCAGTTCTTC. Its protein product is CASSRHQDFEQFF.

J is TRBJ2-1 and V is TRBV19; D gene ambiguous. The CDR3 contains 13 residues. Per the germline V gene, CDR1 is LNHDA and CDR2 is SQIVND (reference sequence). The V gene lost 1 base and the J gene lost 12 bases, with 13 bases spanning the gap. CDR3 DNA: TGTGCCAGTAGTATAGTCGAGCCGGCAGGGCAGTTCTTC. Translation: CASSIVEPAGQFF.

This clone has just a few counts. The genes are TRBV2 and TRBJ2-3, with 9 bases that match TRBD1. CDR1 and CDR2 from the germline V gene are SNHLY and FYNNEI. The CDR3 loop spans 14 amino acids. V gave up 3 bases and J gave up 3 bases; unmatched junction bases: 1. The DNA for the CDR3 is TGTGCCAGCAGTGAGGACAGGGGTACAGATACGCAGTATTTT. Translating it yields CASSEDRGTDTQYF. Supplemented by reference TRBV2 and TRBJ2-3, the full variable domain reads EPEVTQTPSHQVTQMGQEVILRCVPISNHLYFYWYRQILGQKVEFLVSFYNNEISEKSEIFDDQFSVERPDGSNFTLKIRSTKLEDSAMYFCASSEDRGTDTQYFGPGTRLTVL.

This clone has a handful of counts. The rearrangement links TRBV14 to TRBJ2-5; D uncertain. Germline V CDR1 and CDR2: SGHDN, FVKESK. This CDR3 region has 14 residues. The germline V and J ends were trimmed by 1 base and 1 base, with 7 bases remaining between them. The CDR3 loop is CASSQARFQETQYF. CDR3 bases: TGTGCCAGCAGCCAAGCCAGGTTCCAAGAGACCCAGTACTTC. The whole variable domain, remainder taken from reference TRBV14 and TRBJ2-5, is EAGVTQFPSHSVIEKGQTVTLRCDPISGHDNLYWYRRVMGKEIKFLLHFVKESKQDESGMPNNRFLAERTGGTYSTLKVQPAELEDSGVYFCASSQARFQETQYFGPGTRLLVL.

A few counts support this clone. The V and J genes are TRBV5-1 and TRBJ2-1; D gene uncertain. The CDR3 sequence is 15 residues long. Trimming stripped 8 bases from V and 0 bases from J, with 15 bases between. The germline CDR1 and CDR2 sequences are SGHRS and YFSETQ. CDR3 nucleotide sequence: TGCGCCAGTCAAACTCGCCCAAGCTCCTACAATGAGCAGTTCTTC. This sequence encodes CASQTRPSSYNEQFF.

This clone occurred a few times. The rearrangement uses TRBV29-1 and TRBJ2-5; D possibly matches TRBD1 or TRBD2 (6 bases each). The length of the CDR3 is 14 residues. Germline CDR1 and CDR2: SQVTM and ANQGSEA. Trimming removed 5 bases at V and 5 bases at J, with 18 bases between. The CDR3 nucleotides read TGCAGCGTTTCCTTAGTCAGGGGAGGCGAGACCCAGTACTTC. Translation: CSVSLVRGGETQYF.

This clone was counted a few times. The genes are TRBV19 and TRBJ2-1; TRBD2 agrees at 10 bases. The germline V gene has CDR1 LNHDA and CDR2 SQIVND (reference sequence). This CDR3 has 14 amino acids. After removal of 8 bases from V and 7 bases from J, the junction contained 8 bases not matched to a gene. This chain's CDR3 is CASSSGRTDNEQFF. As DNA, the CDR3 is TGTGCCAGTTCTAGCGGGAGAACGGATAATGAGCAGTTCTTC.

This chain connects TRBV5-4 to TRBJ1-2, with 7 bases aligning to TRBD1. V shed 4 bases, J shed 6 bases, and the junction held 6 bases outside the gene matches. The germline V gene has CDR1 SGHNT and CDR2 YYREEE (reference sequence). The CDR3 length is 13 residues. This CDR3 is CASSRDSENGYTF. The CDR3 DNA reads as TGTGCCAGCAGCCGGGACAGCGAGAATGGCTACACCTTC.

The J gene is TRBJ2-7, the V gene TRBV15; possibly TRBD2 for D (6 bases). CDR1 is LNHNV and CDR2 is YYDKDF in the germline V gene (reference sequence). Trimming removed 3 bases from V and 5 bases from J, with 11 bases in between. The CDR3 is 13 residues long. The CDR3 spells CATSRGREDEQYF. In DNA form, the CDR3 reads TGTGCCACCAGCAGGGGTAGGGAGGACGAGCAGTACTTC.